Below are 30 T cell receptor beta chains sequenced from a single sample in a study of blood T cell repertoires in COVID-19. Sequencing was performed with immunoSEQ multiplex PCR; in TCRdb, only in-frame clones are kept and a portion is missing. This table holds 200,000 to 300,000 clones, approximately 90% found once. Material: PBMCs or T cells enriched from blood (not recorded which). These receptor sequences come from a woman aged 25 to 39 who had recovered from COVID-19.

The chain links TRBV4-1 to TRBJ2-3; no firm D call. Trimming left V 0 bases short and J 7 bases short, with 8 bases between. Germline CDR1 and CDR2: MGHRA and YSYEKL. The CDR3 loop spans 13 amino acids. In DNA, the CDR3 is TGCGCCAGCAGCCAAGAAAGTGGCTATACGCAGTATTTT. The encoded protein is CASSQESGYTQYF.

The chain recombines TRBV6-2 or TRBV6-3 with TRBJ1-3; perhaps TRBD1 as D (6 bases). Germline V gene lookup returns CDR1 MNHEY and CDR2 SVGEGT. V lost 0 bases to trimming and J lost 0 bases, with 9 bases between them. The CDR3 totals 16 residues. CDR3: CASSYSTQGSGNTIYF. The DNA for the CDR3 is TGTGCCAGCAGTTACTCGACACAGGGCTCTGGAAACACCATATATTTT.

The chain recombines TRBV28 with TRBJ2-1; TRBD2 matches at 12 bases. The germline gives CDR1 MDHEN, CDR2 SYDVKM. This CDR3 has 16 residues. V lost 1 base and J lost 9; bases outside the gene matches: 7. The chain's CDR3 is CASSLSGLAGSREQFF. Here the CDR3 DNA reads TGTGCCAGCAGTTTATCCGGACTAGCGGGATCTCGTGAGCAGTTCTTC.

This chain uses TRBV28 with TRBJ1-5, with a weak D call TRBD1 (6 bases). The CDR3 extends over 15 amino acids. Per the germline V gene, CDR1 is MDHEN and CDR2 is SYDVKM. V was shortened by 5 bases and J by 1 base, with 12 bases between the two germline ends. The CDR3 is CASSTDRTSNQPQHF. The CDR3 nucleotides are TGTGCCAGCAGTACGGACAGAACGAGCAATCAGCCCCAGCATTTT.

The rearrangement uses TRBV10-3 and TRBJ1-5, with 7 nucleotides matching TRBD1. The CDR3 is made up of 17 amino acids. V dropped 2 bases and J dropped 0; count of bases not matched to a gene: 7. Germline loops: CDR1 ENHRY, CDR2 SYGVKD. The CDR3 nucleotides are TGTGCCATCAGTGAGCGCGCACAGGGGAATAGCAATCAGCCCCAGCATTTT. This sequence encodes CAISERAQGNSNQPQHF.

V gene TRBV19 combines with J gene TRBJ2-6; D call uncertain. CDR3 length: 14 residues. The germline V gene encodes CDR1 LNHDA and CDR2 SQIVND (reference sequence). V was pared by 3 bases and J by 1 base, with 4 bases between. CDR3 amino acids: CASSIQSGANVLTF. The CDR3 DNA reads TGTGCCAGTAGTATTCAGTCTGGGGCCAACGTCCTGACTTTC.

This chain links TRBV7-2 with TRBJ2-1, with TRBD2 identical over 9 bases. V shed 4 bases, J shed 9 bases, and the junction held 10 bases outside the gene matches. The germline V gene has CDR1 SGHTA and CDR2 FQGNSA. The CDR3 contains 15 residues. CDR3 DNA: TGTGCCAGCAGCTCCGGACCGGGACTAGCCGGTGAGCAGTTCTTC. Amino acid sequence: CASSSGPGLAGEQFF.

The CDR3 nucleotides read TGTGCCTGGAGTTTCGGAGTACAATACAATGAGCAGTTCTTC. This translates into CAWSFGVQYNEQFF. V is TRBV30 and J is TRBJ2-1; no reliable D call. The germline V gene encodes CDR1 GTSNPN and CDR2 SVGIG (reference sequence). This CDR3 region has 14 residues. Trimming shortened V by 2 bases and J by 4 bases, and 12 bases separated the two germline ends.

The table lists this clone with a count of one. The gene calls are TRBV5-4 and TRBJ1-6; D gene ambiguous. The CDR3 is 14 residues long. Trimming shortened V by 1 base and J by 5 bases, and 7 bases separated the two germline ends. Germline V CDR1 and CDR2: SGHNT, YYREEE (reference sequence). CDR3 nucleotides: TGTGCCAGCAGCTTGTCGGTAGATAATTCACCCCTCCACTTT. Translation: CASSLSVDNSPLHF.

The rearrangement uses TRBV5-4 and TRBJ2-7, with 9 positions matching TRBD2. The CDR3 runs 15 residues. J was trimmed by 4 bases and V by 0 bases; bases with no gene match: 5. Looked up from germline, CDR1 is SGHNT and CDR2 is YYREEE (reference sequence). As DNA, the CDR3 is TGTGCCAGCAGCTTGGCGCTAGCGGGATCTTACGAGCAGTACTTC. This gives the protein CASSLALAGSYEQYF.

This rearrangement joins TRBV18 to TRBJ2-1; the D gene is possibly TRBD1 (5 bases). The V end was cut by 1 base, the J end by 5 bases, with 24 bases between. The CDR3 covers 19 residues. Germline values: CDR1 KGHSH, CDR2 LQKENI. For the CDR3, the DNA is TGTGCCAGCTCACCACTCCAGGGTTACTACTCAAGGGATAACAATGAGCAGTTCTTC. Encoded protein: CASSPLQGYYSRDNNEQFF.

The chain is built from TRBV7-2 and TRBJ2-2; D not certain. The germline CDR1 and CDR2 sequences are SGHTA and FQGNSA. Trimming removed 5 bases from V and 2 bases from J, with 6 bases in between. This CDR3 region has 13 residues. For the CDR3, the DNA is TGTGCCAGCAGCCGCACTAACACCGGGGAGCTGTTTTTT. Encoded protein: CASSRTNTGELFF.

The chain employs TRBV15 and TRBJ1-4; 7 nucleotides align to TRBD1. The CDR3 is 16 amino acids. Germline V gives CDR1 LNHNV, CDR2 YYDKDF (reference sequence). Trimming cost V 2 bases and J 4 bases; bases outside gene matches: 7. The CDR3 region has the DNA TGTGCCACCAGCAGATCAAGGACAGGCCTTAATGAAAAACTGTTTTTT. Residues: CATSRSRTGLNEKLFF.

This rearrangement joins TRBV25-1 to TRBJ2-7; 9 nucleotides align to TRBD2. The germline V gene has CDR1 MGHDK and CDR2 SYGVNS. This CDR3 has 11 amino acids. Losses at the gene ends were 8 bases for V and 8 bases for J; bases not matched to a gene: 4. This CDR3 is CASQGTSKQYF. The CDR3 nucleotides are TGTGCCAGCCAAGGGACTAGCAAGCAGTACTTC.

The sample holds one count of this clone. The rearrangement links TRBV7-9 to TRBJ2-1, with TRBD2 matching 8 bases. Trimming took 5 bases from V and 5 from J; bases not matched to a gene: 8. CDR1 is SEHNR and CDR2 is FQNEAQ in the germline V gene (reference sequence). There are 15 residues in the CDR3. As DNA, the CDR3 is TGTGCCAGCAGCCGCGGGGGGCTTATAGACAATGAGCAGTTCTTC. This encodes CASSRGGLIDNEQFF.

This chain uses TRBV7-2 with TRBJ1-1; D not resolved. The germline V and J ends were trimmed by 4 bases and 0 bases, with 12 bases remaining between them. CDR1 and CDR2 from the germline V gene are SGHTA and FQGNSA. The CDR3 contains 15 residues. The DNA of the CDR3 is TGTGCCAGCAGCTACCCTCCAGATGTGAACACTGAAGCTTTCTTT. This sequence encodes CASSYPPDVNTEAFF. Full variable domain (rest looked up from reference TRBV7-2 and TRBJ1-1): GAGVSQSPSNKVTEKGKDVELRCDPISGHTALYWYRQSLGQGLEFLIYFQGNSAPDKSGLPSDRFSAERTGGSVSTLTIQRTQQEDSAVYLCASSYPPDVNTEAFFGQGTRLTVV.

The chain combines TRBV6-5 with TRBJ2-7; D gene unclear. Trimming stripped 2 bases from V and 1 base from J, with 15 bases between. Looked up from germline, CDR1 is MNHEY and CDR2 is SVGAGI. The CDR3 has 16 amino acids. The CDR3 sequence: CASSYTERRMSYEQYF. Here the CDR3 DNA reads TGTGCCAGCAGTTACACCGAGCGACGGATGTCCTACGAGCAGTACTTC.

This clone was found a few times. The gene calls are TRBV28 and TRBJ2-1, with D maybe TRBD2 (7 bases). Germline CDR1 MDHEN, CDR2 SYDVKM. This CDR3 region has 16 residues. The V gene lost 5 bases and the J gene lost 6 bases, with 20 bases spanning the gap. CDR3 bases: TGTGCCAGCAGTACAACAAGGGGGGGGAGAAGCAATGAGCAGTTCTTC. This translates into CASSTTRGGRSNEQFF. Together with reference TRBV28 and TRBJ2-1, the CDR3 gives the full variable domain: DVKVTQSSRYLVKRTGEKVFLECVQDMDHENMFWYRQDPGLGLRLIYFSYDVKMKEKGDIPEGYSVSREKKERFSLILESASTNQTSMYLCASSTTRGGRSNEQFFGPGTRLTVL.

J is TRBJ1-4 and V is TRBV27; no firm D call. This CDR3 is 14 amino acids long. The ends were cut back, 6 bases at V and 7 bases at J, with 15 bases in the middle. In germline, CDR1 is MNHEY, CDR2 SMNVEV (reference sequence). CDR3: CASSYTLRGEKLFF. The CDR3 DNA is TGTGCCAGCAGCTACACCCTTCGGGGTGAAAAACTGTTTTTT.

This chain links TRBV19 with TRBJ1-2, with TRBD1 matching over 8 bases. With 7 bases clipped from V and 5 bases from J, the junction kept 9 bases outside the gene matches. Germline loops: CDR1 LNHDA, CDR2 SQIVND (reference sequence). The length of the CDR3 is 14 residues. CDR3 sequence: CASKEDRAGYGYTF. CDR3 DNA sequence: TGTGCCAGTAAAGAGGACAGGGCCGGTTATGGCTACACCTTC.

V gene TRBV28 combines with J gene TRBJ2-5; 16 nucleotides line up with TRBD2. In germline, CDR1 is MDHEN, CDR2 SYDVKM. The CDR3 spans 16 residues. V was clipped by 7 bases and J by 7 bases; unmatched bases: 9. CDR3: CASTQGTSGRGGTQYF. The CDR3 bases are TGTGCCAGCACCCAAGGGACTAGCGGGAGGGGTGGGACCCAGTACTTC.

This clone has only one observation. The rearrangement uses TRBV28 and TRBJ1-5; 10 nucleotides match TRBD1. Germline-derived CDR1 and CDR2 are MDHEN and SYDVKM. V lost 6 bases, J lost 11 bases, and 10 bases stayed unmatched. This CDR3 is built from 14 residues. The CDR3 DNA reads TGTGCCAGCAGGGGGACAGGGGCTACGGTGGCCCAGCATTTT. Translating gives CASRGTGATVAQHF.

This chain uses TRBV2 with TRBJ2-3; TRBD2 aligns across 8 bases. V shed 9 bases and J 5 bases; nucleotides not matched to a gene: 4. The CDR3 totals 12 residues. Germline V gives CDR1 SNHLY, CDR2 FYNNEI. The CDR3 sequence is CASVAGRDTQYF. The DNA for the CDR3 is TGTGCCAGTGTAGCGGGAAGAGATACGCAGTATTTT.

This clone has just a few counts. CDR3 sequence (DNA): TGTGCCAGCAGTTCCCCAGGGTGGACGAACACTGAAGCTTTCTTT. Its translation is CASSSPGWTNTEAFF. V gene TRBV6-2 or TRBV6-3 combines with J gene TRBJ1-1; weak D call: TRBD1 (5 bases). This CDR3 is 15 amino acids long. The germline CDR1 and CDR2 sequences are MNHEY and SVGEGT. Trimming removed 4 bases at V and 1 base at J, with 13 bases between.

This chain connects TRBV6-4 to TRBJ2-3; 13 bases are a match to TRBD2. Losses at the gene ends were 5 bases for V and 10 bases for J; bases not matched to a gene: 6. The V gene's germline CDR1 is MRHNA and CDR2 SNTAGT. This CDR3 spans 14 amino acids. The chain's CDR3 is CASSPGLAGTAQYF. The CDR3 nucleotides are TGTGCCAGCAGTCCGGGACTAGCGGGAACAGCGCAGTATTTT.

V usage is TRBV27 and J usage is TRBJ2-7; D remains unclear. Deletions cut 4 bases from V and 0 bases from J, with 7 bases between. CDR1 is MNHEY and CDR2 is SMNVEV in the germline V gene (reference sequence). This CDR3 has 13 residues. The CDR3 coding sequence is TGTGCCAGCAGTTCACGGAGCTCCTACGAGCAGTACTTC. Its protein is CASSSRSSYEQYF.

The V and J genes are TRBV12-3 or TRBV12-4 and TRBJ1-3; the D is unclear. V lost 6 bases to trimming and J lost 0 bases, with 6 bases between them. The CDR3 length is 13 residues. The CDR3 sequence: CASSRDSGNTIYF. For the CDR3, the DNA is TGTGCCAGCAGCCGAGACTCTGGAAACACCATATATTTT.

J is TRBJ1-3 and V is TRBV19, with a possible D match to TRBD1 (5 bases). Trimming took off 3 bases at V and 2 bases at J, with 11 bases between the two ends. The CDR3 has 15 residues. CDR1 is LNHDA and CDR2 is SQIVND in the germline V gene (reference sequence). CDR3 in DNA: TGTGCCAGTAGTATGGACCCCAGGGCTGGAAACACCATATATTTT. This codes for CASSMDPRAGNTIYF.

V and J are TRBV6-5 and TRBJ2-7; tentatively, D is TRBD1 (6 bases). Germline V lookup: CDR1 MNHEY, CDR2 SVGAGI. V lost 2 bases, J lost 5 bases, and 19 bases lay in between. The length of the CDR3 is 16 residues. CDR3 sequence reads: CASSYPVKHRVNEQYF. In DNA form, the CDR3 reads TGTGCCAGCAGTTACCCCGTTAAACACAGGGTGAACGAGCAGTACTTC.

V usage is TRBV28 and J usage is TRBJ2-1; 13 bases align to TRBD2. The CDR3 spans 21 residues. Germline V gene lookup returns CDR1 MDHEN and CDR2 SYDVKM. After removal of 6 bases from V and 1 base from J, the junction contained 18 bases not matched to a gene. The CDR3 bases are TGTGCCAGCAGGAAGAGGGTTCCGGGACTAGCGGGACGGCCGTCCTACAATGAGCAGTTCTTC. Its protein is CASRKRVPGLAGRPSYNEQFF.